The 11 T cell receptor beta chains given below trace back to one sample, sequenced in a study of blood T cells in healthy people across ages. Next came a second PCR, run for roughly 6 to 11 cycles, which used a sample-barcoded 5' primer along with a J-beta primer mix. MiXCR, applied by TCRdb to the 5' RACE reads, yields one record per CDR3 protein. The sample shows 1.5 million to 2 million distinct CDR3 sequences, just under 50% of them seen only once. Sequences were obtained from blood. All receptors derive from a woman aged 40 to 50 in good health.

The chain combines TRBV9 with TRBJ1-6; D is perhaps TRBD1 (6 bases). The germline CDR1 and CDR2 sequences are SGDLS and YYNGEE. The V gene lost 0 bases and the J gene lost 3 bases, with 10 bases spanning the gap. There are 16 residues in the CDR3. The CDR3 DNA sequence: TGTGCCAGCAGCGTAGATACAGGGAACTATAATTCACCCCTCCACTTT. Protein: CASSVDTGNYNSPLHF.

This chain links TRBV4-1 with TRBJ2-1; a possible D gene is TRBD2 (7 bases). CDR1 is MGHRA and CDR2 is YSYEKL in the germline V gene. V was clipped by 5 bases and J by 7 bases, with 18 bases between them. This CDR3 has 15 amino acids. CDR3 DNA: TGCGCCAGCAGCTCCCTCGGACTAGGGGGTAATGAGCAGTTCTTC. Translation gives CASSSLGLGGNEQFF.

This chain links TRBV13 with TRBJ1-1, with unresolved D. The CDR3 covers 12 residues. CDR1 and CDR2 (germline): PRHDT, FYEKMQ (reference sequence). Trimming left V 8 bases short and J 0 bases short, with 7 bases between. CDR3 loop: CASGLLNTEAFF. The DNA for the CDR3 is TGTGCCAGCGGTCTCCTGAACACTGAAGCTTTCTTT.

This chain links TRBV4-1 with TRBJ1-1; TRBD1 agrees at 8 bases. The V and J ends lost 4 bases and 4 bases, in that order; junction bases with no gene match: 8. From germline, CDR1 is MGHRA and CDR2 YSYEKL. The CDR3 is made up of 15 amino acids. CDR3 in DNA: TGCGCCAGCAGCCTGACAGGGGCCTTGGGCACTGAAGCTTTCTTT. Its translation is CASSLTGALGTEAFF.

This clonotype came up a few times. V gene TRBV20-1 combines with J gene TRBJ2-5; tentative D call: TRBD1 (6 bases). In germline, CDR1 is DFQATT, CDR2 SNEGSKA (reference sequence). This CDR3 contains 16 residues. Trimming removed 2 bases at V and 5 bases at J, with 21 bases between. CDR3 coding DNA: TGCAGTGCTAGATCCGGGACAACCGCCCCCCGGGAGACCCAGTACTTC. It codes for CSARSGTTAPRETQYF.

This clonotype has just one count. Being one base from a much bigger clone, this may be a read error. This chain joins TRBV12-3 or TRBV12-4 and TRBJ2-7; 10 nucleotides line up with TRBD1. After removal of 7 bases from V and 4 bases from J, the junction contained 7 bases not matched to a gene. CDR3 size: 14 residues. The CDR3 DNA reads TGTGCCAGCACCCAGGGACAGGGGAGGTACGAGCAGTACTTC. Its translation is CASTQGQGRYEQYF.

This clonotype was counted a few times. This chain links TRBV27 with TRBJ2-4; D call uncertain. Matching the DNA end better, TRBJ2-7 makes the J call doubtful. CDR1 is MNHEY and CDR2 is SMNVEV in the germline V gene (reference sequence). The CDR3 runs to 13 residues. The DNA for the CDR3 is TGTGCCAGCAGTTTCGCTGGTTGGGACGAGCAGTACTTC. Protein: CASSFAGWDEQYF.

The chain combines TRBV29-1 with TRBJ2-3; 8 bases fit TRBD1. The CDR3 spans 15 residues. The V gene's germline CDR1 is SQVTM and CDR2 ANQGSEA. V shed 5 bases, J shed 3 bases, and the junction held 10 bases outside the gene matches. CDR3: CSVRLHRGLTDTQYF. The CDR3 DNA is TGCAGCGTTCGGCTCCACAGGGGGTTGACAGATACGCAGTATTTT.

The V and J genes are TRBV7-8 and TRBJ1-2, with a tentative D call TRBD1 (5 bases). The V and J ends lost 0 bases and 0 bases respectively, with 17 bases between them. The CDR3 length is 18 residues. Germline V lookup: CDR1 SGHVS, CDR2 FQNEAQ. Written as DNA, the CDR3 is TGTGCCAGCAGCTTAGCGCCGGGCAGGGCGTCTTCTAACTATGGCTACACCTTC. Encoded protein: CASSLAPGRASSNYGYTF.

This clonotype was seen a handful of times. The chain has TRBV7-8 and TRBJ2-5, with 15 bases aligning to TRBD2. The J segment lost 2 bases and the V segment lost 8 bases, leaving 6 bases of the junction unmatched. Germline-derived CDR1 and CDR2 are SGHVS and FQNEAQ. The CDR3 runs 16 residues. DNA of the CDR3: TGTGCCAGCGGAAAGGGACTAGCGGGGGGACAAGAGACCCAGTACTTC. Its translation: CASGKGLAGGQETQYF. Complete variable domain (other parts from reference TRBV7-8 and TRBJ2-5): GAGVSQSPRYKVAKRGQDVALRCDPISGHVSLFWYQQALGQGPEFLTYFQNEAQLDKSGLPSDRFFAERPEGSVSTLKIQRTQQEDSAVYLCASGKGLAGGQETQYFGPGTRLLVL.

This clonotype was recorded a few times. V usage is TRBV6-1 and J usage is TRBJ2-3, with D possibly called TRBD1 or TRBD2 (5 bases each). CDR3 size: 13 residues. Between the trimmed V and J ends, which lost 6 bases and 6 bases, there was a span of 13 bases. Germline V gene sequence: CDR1 MNHNS, CDR2 SASEGT. The CDR3 here is CASSTSWGDTQYF. For the CDR3, the DNA is TGTGCCAGCAGCACCTCTTGGGGGGATACGCAGTATTTT.